The 22 T cell receptor beta chains reported below all come from one sample, sequenced in a study of control samples from healthy donors and cancer patients. Sequenced by immunoSEQ multiplex PCR; TCRdb stores in-frame clones only, minus some. Among about 170,000 clones listed, 75% to 95% were seen once. Sequenced input: blood. All receptors derive from a woman aged 25 to 39 in good health.

The chain recombines TRBV2 with TRBJ1-2, with D maybe TRBD1 (6 bases). The CDR3 length is 13 residues. V dropped 5 bases and J dropped 4 bases, with 11 bases sitting between them. Looked up from germline, CDR1 is SNHLY and CDR2 is FYNNEI. The CDR3 spells CASSTGRGYGYTF. The CDR3 nucleotides are TGTGCCAGCAGTACAGGGAGAGGCTATGGCTACACCTTC.

The gene calls are TRBV29-1 and TRBJ2-7; TRBD1 aligns across 8 bases. The CDR3 sequence is 13 residues long. Per germline, CDR1 SQVTM and CDR2 ANQGSEA. With 5 bases clipped from V and 3 bases from J, the junction kept 6 bases outside the gene matches. In DNA, the CDR3 is TGCAGCGTTAGCGAGGACAGGGACTACGAGCAGTACTTC. It specifies CSVSEDRDYEQYF.

For this clone: Additional DNA sequences in this sample encode the identical CDR3. J is TRBJ2-1 and V is TRBV7-2, with D hard to call. The V end lost 1 base, the J end lost 4 bases, and 5 bases lay between the germline ends. Germline lookup yields CDR1 SGHTA and CDR2 FQGNSA. The length of the CDR3 is 13 residues. CDR3 loop: CASSLGAYNEQFF. The CDR3 region has the DNA TGTGCCAGCAGCTTAGGAGCGTACAATGAGCAGTTCTTC.

The J gene is TRBJ1-1, the V gene TRBV6-5; D unresolved. Germline assignment: CDR1 MNHEY and CDR2 SVGAGI. V shed 5 bases and J shed 2 bases, with 12 bases lying between them. The CDR3 has 14 amino acids. Here the CDR3 DNA reads TGTGCCAGCAGTACAACCCGGGGAAACACTGAAGCTTTCTTT. This codes for CASSTTRGNTEAFF.

CDR3 sequence: CASSQDRVSPLHF. CDR3 nucleotides: TGTGCCAGCAGCCAAGACAGGGTTTCACCCCTCCACTTT. The rearrangement joins TRBV3-1 (or the pseudogene TRBV3-2) to TRBJ1-6; the D gene is possibly TRBD1 (5 bases). Looked up from germline, CDR1 is LGHDT and CDR2 is YNNKEL (reference sequence). V gave up 0 bases and J gave up 9 bases, with 6 bases separating them. CDR3 size: 13 residues.

To note about this clone: In the same sample, other DNA sequences code for this CDR3. This chain joins TRBV3-1 (or the pseudogene TRBV3-2) and TRBJ1-1; D is uncertain. The CDR3 sequence is 12 residues long. Deletions cut 3 bases from V and 5 bases from J, with 7 bases between. Germline CDR1 reads LGHDT; CDR2 reads YNNKEL (reference sequence). For the CDR3, the DNA is TGTGCCAGCAGCCAGGTGGGGACTGAAGCTTTCTTT. It specifies CASSQVGTEAFF.

The chain combines TRBV6-5 with TRBJ1-2, with D unresolved. The germline gives CDR1 MNHEY, CDR2 SVGAGI. CDR3 length: 16 amino acids. Trimming took 0 bases from V and 0 from J, leaving 11 bases between them. CDR3 nucleotides: TGTGCCAGCAGTTACTCGAAACGAACTACTAACTATGGCTACACCTTC. It specifies CASSYSKRTTNYGYTF.

The table lists this clone with a count of one. The genes are TRBV4-3 and TRBJ2-3; 10 bases align to TRBD2. Trimming at V came to 1 base and at J to 5 bases, leaving 0 bases not matched to a gene. CDR1 is LGHNA and CDR2 is YSLEER in the germline V gene. There are 14 residues in the CDR3. The CDR3 is CASSQGLAGDTQYF. The CDR3 DNA sequence: TGCGCCAGCAGCCAAGGACTAGCGGGAGATACGCAGTATTTT.

The chain links TRBV20-1 to TRBJ2-1; D gene ambiguous. Trimming removed 3 bases at V and 4 bases at J, with 4 bases between. CDR1 and CDR2 (germline): DFQATT, SNEGSKA (reference sequence). This CDR3 has 11 residues. Here the CDR3 DNA reads TGCAGTGCTAGCGGGTACAATGAGCAGTTCTTC. It codes for CSASGYNEQFF.

The chain recombines TRBV23-1 with TRBJ2-5, with D uncertain. TRBV23-1 is noted as an ORF with a role that remains uncertain. This CDR3 spans 14 amino acids. V was pared by 3 bases and J by 1 base, with 9 bases between. CDR3 residues: CASSHPQGQETQYF. For the CDR3, the DNA is TGCGCCAGCAGTCATCCCCAAGGCCAAGAGACCCAGTACTTC.

The J gene is TRBJ2-1, the V gene TRBV7-6; no clear D. The CDR3 is 13 residues long. The V end was cut by 0 bases, the J end by 7 bases, with 7 bases between. CDR1 and CDR2 from the germline V gene are SGHVS and FNYEAQ. The CDR3 coding sequence is TGTGCCAGCAGCTTAGCAGCGTCGAATGAGCAGTTCTTC. This sequence encodes CASSLAASNEQFF.

V gene TRBV7-2 combines with J gene TRBJ1-2; a weak D match, TRBD1 (5 bases). There are 13 residues in the CDR3. The germline V gene encodes CDR1 SGHTA and CDR2 FQGNSA. Trimming left V 5 bases short and J 2 bases short, with 9 bases between. The CDR3 protein is CASSPGPNYGYTF. The CDR3 DNA sequence: TGTGCCAGCAGCCCAGGGCCCAACTATGGCTACACCTTC. Using reference TRBV7-2 and TRBJ1-2 for the parts outside the CDR3, the full variable domain is GAGVSQSPSNKVTEKGKDVELRCDPISGHTALYWYRQSLGQGLEFLIYFQGNSAPDKSGLPSDRFSAERTGGSVSTLTIQRTQQEDSAVYLCASSPGPNYGYTFGSGTRLTVV.

The J gene is TRBJ2-2, the V gene TRBV28; D uncertain. CDR3 length: 16 residues. Germline lookup yields CDR1 MDHEN and CDR2 SYDVKM. V lost 1 base to trimming and J lost 1 base, with 10 bases between them. The CDR3 sequence is CASSLLARGNTGELFF. The CDR3 coding sequence is TGTGCCAGCAGTTTATTGGCTAGAGGGAACACCGGGGAGCTGTTTTTT.

V usage is TRBV23-1 and J usage is TRBJ1-5; TRBD1 agrees at 8 bases. Being an ORF, TRBV23-1 has a function that is uncertain. Trimming removed 1 base from V and 0 bases from J; junction bases left unmatched: 11. This CDR3 is 19 amino acids long. In DNA, the CDR3 is TGCGCCAGCAGTCAATTTACCGGACAGGGAATATATAGCAATCAGCCCCAGCATTTT. Protein: CASSQFTGQGIYSNQPQHF.

The chain's CDR3 is CASSLRTGNQPQHF. CDR3 sequence (DNA): TGTGCCAGCAGTCTCCGGACAGGGAATCAGCCCCAGCATTTT. The V call is TRBV27, the J call TRBJ1-5; 8 bases agree with TRBD1. This CDR3 spans 14 amino acids. Trimming removed 5 bases from V and 4 bases from J; junction bases left unmatched: 4. The germline gives CDR1 MNHEY, CDR2 SMNVEV (reference sequence).

The rearrangement uses TRBV29-1 and TRBJ2-3; TRBD2 is a possible D gene (5 bases). The CDR3 contains 11 residues. V gave up 6 bases and J gave up 1 base, with 5 bases separating them. Germline lookup yields CDR1 SQVTM and CDR2 ANQGSEA. CDR3 region: CSVRGTDTQYF. The CDR3 DNA is TGCAGCGTGCGGGGCACAGATACGCAGTATTTT.

The chain has TRBV5-4 and TRBJ1-6; 8 bases are a match to TRBD1. This CDR3 is built from 15 residues. Germline V lookup: CDR1 SGHNT, CDR2 YYREEE (reference sequence). Unmatched junction bases numbered 9, after V lost 4 bases and J lost 9 bases. The CDR3: CASSQNRGFGSPLHF. The CDR3 DNA sequence: TGTGCCAGCAGCCAAAACAGGGGGTTTGGTTCACCCCTCCACTTT.

About this clone itself: Other nucleotide sequences in the sample specify the same CDR3. V usage is TRBV6-5 and J usage is TRBJ2-7; no clear D gene. Germline CDR1 reads MNHEY; CDR2 reads SVGAGI. CDR3 size: 13 residues. Trimming stripped 0 bases from V and 2 bases from J, with 5 bases between. The CDR3 loop reads CASSYSGAYEQYF. The CDR3, as DNA: TGTGCCAGCAGTTACTCAGGAGCCTACGAGCAGTACTTC.

The rearrangement uses TRBV4-1 and TRBJ2-3; TRBD1 matches 11 bases. This CDR3 has 16 residues. Germline V gene lookup returns CDR1 MGHRA and CDR2 YSYEKL. With V trimmed by 4 bases and J by 2 bases, 5 bases remained unmatched. The CDR3 nucleotides read TGCGCCAGCAGCCGCGGACAGGGGGCCTTCACAGATACGCAGTATTTT. Protein sequence: CASSRGQGAFTDTQYF.

The chain carries TRBV5-8 and TRBJ2-7, with 7 bases identical to TRBD1. The germline gives CDR1 SGHTS, CDR2 YDEGEE. J lost 2 bases, V lost 5 bases, and 4 bases had no gene match. The CDR3 is 13 amino acids. The CDR3, as DNA: TGTGCCAGCAGATGGGACAGCCCCTACGAGCAGTACTTC. Protein sequence: CASRWDSPYEQYF. Complete variable domain (other parts from reference TRBV5-8 and TRBJ2-7): EAGVTQSPTHLIKTRGQQATLRCSPISGHTSVYWYQQALGLGLQFLLWYDEGEERNRGNFPPRFSGRQFPNYSSELNVNALELEDSALYLCASRWDSPYEQYFGPGTRLTVT.

The chain links TRBV19 to TRBJ1-2; tentatively, D is TRBD1 (5 bases). The V and J ends lost 5 bases and 4 bases respectively, with 14 bases between them. CDR3 size: 14 residues. Germline CDR1 reads LNHDA; CDR2 reads SQIVND (reference sequence). CDR3 coding DNA: TGTGCCAGTAGTGAATACACAGGAGTCTATGGCTACACCTTC. It is translated as CASSEYTGVYGYTF.

The CDR3, as DNA: TGTGCCAGCAGTGGGGGACAGAACACTGAAGCTTTCTTT. Encoded protein: CASSGGQNTEAFF. V usage is TRBV28 and J usage is TRBJ1-1, with D possibly matching TRBD1 (6 bases). Germline assignment: CDR1 MDHEN and CDR2 SYDVKM. CDR3 size: 13 residues. Trimming removed 5 bases from V and 1 base from J, with 8 bases in between.